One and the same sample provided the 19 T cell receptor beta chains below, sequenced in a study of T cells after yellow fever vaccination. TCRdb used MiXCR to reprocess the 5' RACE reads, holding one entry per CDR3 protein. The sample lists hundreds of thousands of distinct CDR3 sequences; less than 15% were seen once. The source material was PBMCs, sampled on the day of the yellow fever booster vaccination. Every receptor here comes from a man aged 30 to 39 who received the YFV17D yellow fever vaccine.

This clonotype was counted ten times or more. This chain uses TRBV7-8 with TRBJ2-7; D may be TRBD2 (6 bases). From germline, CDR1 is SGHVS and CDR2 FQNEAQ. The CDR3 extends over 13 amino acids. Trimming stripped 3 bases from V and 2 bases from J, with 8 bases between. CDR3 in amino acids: CASSFGGAYEQYF. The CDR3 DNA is TGTGCCAGCAGCTTCGGGGGTGCCTACGAGCAGTACTTC. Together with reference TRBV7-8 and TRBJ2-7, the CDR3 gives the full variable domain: GAGVSQSPRYKVAKRGQDVALRCDPISGHVSLFWYQQALGQGPEFLTYFQNEAQLDKSGLPSDRFFAERPEGSVSTLKIQRTQQEDSAVYLCASSFGGAYEQYFGPGTRLTVT.

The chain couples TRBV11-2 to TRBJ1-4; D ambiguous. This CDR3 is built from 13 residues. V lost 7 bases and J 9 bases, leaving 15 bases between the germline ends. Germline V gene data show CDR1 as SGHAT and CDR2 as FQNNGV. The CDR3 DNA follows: TGTGCCAGCACCGAGACGGGCGGTCAAAAACTGTTTTTT. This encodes CASTETGGQKLFF.

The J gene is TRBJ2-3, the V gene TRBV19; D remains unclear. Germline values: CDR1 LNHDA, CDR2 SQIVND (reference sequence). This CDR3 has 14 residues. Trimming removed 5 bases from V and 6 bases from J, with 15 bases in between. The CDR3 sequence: CASSLSVGLDTQYF. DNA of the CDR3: TGTGCCAGTAGTCTCTCGGTGGGGTTGGATACGCAGTATTTT.

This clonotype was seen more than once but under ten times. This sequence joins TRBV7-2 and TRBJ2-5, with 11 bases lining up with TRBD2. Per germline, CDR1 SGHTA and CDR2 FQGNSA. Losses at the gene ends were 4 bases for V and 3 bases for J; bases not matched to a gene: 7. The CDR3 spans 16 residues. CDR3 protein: CASSSTRLAGKETQYF. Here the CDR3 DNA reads TGTGCCAGCAGCTCGACCAGACTAGCGGGGAAAGAGACCCAGTACTTC.

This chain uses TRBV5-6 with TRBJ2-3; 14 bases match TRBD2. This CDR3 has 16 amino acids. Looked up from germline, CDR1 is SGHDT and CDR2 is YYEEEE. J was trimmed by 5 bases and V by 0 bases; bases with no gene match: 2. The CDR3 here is CASSLVTSGGGDTQYF. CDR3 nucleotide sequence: TGTGCCAGCAGCTTGGTGACTAGCGGGGGGGGAGATACGCAGTATTTT.

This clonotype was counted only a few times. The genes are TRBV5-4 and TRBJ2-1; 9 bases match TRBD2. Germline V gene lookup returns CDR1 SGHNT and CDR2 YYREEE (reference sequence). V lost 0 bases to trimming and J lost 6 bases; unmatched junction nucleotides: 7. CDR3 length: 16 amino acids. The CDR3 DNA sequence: TGTGCCAGCAGCTTGGCCCTTAGCGGGAGTATCAATGAGCAGTTCTTC. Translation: CASSLALSGSINEQFF.

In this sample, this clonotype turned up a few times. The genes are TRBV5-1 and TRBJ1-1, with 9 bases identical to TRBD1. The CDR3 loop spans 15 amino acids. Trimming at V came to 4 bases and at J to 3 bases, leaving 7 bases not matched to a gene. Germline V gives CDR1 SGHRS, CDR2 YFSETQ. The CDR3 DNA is TGCGCCAGCAGCGGGGACAGGGCAAGTTACACTGAAGCTTTCTTT. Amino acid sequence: CASSGDRASYTEAFF.

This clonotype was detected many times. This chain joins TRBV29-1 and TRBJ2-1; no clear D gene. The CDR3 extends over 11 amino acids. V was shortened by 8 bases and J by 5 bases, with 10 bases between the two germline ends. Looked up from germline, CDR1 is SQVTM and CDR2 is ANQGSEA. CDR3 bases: TGCAGCTGTGGGCAAAACAATGAGCAGTTCTTC. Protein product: CSCGQNNEQFF.

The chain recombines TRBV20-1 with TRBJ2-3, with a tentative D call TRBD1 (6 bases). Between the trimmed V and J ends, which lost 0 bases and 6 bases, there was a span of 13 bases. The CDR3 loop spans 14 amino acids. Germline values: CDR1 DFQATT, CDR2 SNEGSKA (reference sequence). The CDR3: CSAREASRGDTQYF. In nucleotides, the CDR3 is TGCAGTGCTAGAGAGGCTAGCAGGGGCGATACGCAGTATTTT.

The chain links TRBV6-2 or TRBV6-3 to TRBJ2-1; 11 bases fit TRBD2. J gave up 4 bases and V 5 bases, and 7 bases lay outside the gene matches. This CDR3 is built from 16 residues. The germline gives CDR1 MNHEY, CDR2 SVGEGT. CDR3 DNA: TGTGCCAGCAGTCGACCGGGACTAGCGGTATACAATGAGCAGTTCTTC. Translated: CASSRPGLAVYNEQFF.

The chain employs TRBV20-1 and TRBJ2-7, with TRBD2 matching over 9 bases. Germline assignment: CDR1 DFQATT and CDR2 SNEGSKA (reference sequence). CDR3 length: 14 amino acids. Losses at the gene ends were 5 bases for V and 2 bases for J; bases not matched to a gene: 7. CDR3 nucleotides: TGCAGTGCTCGGGCTAGCGGGACAACCTACGAGCAGTACTTC. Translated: CSARASGTTYEQYF.

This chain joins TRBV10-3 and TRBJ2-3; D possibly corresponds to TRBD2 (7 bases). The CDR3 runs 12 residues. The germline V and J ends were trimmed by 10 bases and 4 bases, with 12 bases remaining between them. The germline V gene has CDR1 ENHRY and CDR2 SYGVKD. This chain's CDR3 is CATRGGPDTQYF. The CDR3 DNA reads TGTGCCACGAGGGGGGGCCCAGATACGCAGTATTTT.

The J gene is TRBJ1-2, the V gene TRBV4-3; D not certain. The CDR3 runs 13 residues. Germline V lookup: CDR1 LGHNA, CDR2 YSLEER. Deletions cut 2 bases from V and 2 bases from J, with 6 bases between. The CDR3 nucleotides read TGCGCCAGCAGCCAATCGGACAACTATGGCTACACCTTC. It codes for CASSQSDNYGYTF.

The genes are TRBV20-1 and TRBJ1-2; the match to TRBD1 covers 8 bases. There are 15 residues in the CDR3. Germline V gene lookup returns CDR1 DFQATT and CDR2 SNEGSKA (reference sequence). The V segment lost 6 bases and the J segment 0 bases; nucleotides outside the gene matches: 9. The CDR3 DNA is TGCAGTGCCAATAAAGGACAGGGCGCTAACTATGGCTACACCTTC. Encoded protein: CSANKGQGANYGYTF.

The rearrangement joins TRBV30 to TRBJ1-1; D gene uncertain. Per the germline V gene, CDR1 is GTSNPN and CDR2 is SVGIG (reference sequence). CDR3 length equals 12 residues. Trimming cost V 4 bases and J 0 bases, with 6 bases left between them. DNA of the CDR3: TGTGCCTGGAATGAGGTGAACACTGAAGCTTTCTTT. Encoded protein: CAWNEVNTEAFF.

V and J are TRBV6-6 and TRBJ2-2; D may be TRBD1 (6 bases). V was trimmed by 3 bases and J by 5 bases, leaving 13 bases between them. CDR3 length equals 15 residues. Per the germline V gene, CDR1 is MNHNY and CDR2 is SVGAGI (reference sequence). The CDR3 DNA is TGTGCCAGCAGTTATGGCAGGGGAAGTACCGGGGAGCTGTTTTTT. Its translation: CASSYGRGSTGELFF.

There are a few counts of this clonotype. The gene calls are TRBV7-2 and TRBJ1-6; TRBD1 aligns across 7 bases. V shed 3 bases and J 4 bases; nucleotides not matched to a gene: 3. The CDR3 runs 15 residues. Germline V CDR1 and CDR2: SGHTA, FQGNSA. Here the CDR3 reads CASSFVGQYNSPLHF. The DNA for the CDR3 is TGTGCCAGCAGCTTTGTGGGACAGTATAATTCACCCCTCCACTTT.

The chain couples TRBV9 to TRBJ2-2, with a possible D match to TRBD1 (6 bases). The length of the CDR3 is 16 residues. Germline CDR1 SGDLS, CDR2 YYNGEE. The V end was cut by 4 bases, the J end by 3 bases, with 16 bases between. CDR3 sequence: CASSPNRVFDTGELFF. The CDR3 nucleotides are TGTGCCAGCAGCCCGAACAGGGTATTCGACACCGGGGAGCTGTTTTTT. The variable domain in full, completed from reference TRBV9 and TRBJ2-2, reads DSGVTQTPKHLITATGQRVTLRCSPRSGDLSVYWYQQSLDQGLQFLIQYYNGEERAKGNILERFSAQQFPDLHSELNLSSLELGDSALYFCASSPNRVFDTGELFFGEGSRLTVL.

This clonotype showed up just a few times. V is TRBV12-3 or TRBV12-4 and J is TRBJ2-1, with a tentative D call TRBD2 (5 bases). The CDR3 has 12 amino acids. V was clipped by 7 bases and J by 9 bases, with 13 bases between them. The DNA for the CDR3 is TGTGCCAGCACCCCGGGTGAGGGTGAGCAGTTCTTC. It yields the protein CASTPGEGEQFF.